This entry describes one T cell receptor beta chain. This clonotype was found a few times. There is no known antigen for this receptor. No quality values exist for individual bases; no much larger clone is one base distant. Trimming at the junction amounts to 1 base on V and 0 bases on J, and the germline ends lie 10 bases apart. CDR1 and CDR2 are drawn from the germline V gene (reference sequence): LNHNV, YYDKDF. The CDR3 has 15 amino acids, counting the end cysteine and phenylalanine. The DNA shown is the 45-base CDR3, in frame from base 1. This specimen belongs to a study of blood T cells in healthy people across ages (dated by TCRdb to about 2015). Context from the whole study: In model experiments, template switching captured about one uniquely barcoded TCR beta cDNA molecule for every two T cells. The study measured age-related changes in TCR beta repertoire diversity using deep sequencing normalized with unique cDNA molecular identifiers. Donors were grouped into four age groups: young (average approximately 15 years), middle-aged (roughly 40), aged (around 56) and long-lived (less than 85). The study analyzed two additional independent replicas of 1 million unique cDNA reads from the same blood draw for two donors, one aged 18 to 30 and one aged 80 or older.

Overall study outcomes, separate from this receptor: The percentage of naive T cells measured by flow cytometry correlated strongly with observed TCR beta diversity. Donor CMV infection status was unknown, potentially confounding age-related changes in expanded clonotypes. Estimates of total diversity based on one million sequenced T cells were regarded as lower bounds and as underestimates. Compared with the aged group, more naive CD4+ T cells, fewer expanded clones and increased TCR diversity were shown by the long-lived group, suggesting age selection. Because profiling used bulk unsorted PBMCs, naive and antigen-experienced compartments could not be compared conclusively. As age increased, observed TCR beta diversity per million T cells dropped in a roughly linear way, and a significant reduction was already evident by age around 41.

The donors were roughly 40 Caucasian individuals from Russia, aged 6 to 90 years, who were systemically healthy. Each donor gave 8 to 10 milliliters of peripheral blood, collected into EDTA-treated Vacutainer tubes. Ficoll-Paque density-gradient centrifugation was used to isolate PBMCs, with at least 6 million obtained per sample. Total RNA, at least 6 micrograms per sample, was extracted from PBMCs with Trizol reagent. For every donor, flow cytometry on a PBMC aliquot measured the percentage of naive CD45RAhigh/CD27high T cells. The protocol used for the library was 5' RACE. Sequencing relied on an Illumina HiSeq 2500. A second about 7 to 12 cycle PCR used a sample-barcoded 5' primer and a J-beta primer mix. Each TCR beta cDNA molecule received a unique molecular identifier from a template-switch 5' adaptor carrying 12 random nucleotides. Each sample yielded at least 3 million CDR3-containing paired-end reads. First-strand cDNA was synthesized from all RNA with the Mint cDNA synthesis kit, primed by a TRBC-specific oligonucleotide. Following uracil-DNA glycosylase treatment, a first 18-cycle PCR with universal primers M1SS and BC2_uni_R was performed on all cDNA. The authors processed their data as follows. Each sample was normalized by randomly selecting 1 million high-quality reads, each carrying a distinct molecular identifier. Instead of being binned into consensus sequences, reads that shared molecular identifiers were thrown out. MiTCR, set to a Q25 quality threshold and the strictest error-elimination algorithm, was used for CDR3 identification, clonotype clustering and error correction. A nonparametric unseen species model with Euler transformation was used to estimate lower-bound total TCR beta diversity. Through fastp at Q25 and MiXCR, TCRdb rebuilt clones from the public reads, retaining in-frame beta chains. All rows with the same CDR3 protein become a single entry with the most common DNA and genes. The V and J calls reflect TCRdb's pipeline rather than the authors' work. In all, the sample holds fewer than 650,000 distinct CDR3 sequences, and roughly a quarter of those were seen once. 3% to 4% of the sample is in the top ten clones.

These sequences were also reported in another study, on T cells of mothers and their children. The other study reports the following: Nine systemically healthy Caucasian individuals, comprising three mothers and their six children, were included as donors. cDNA synthesis consumed the entire amount of extracted RNA, loaded at 1.5 ug RNA in each 15 ul reaction. Sample barcodes and 2-4 random nucleotides were added via the M1S primer in the second PCR. Over 10 million TCR beta CDR3 reads came from each mother, compared with millions of reads from each child. TCR recombination output is similarly shaped by thymic selection in related and unrelated pairs, with a minor effect exerted by inherited differences. Normalized repertoire overlap was always slightly but never significantly higher in related than unrelated mother-child pairs. With a sensitivity of about 100 clones per million clonotypes, no persistent microchimeric T cell clones were detected. In the study, deep NGS was used to compare the TCR beta repertoires of mothers and children, and features distinguishing related mother-child pairs from unrelated individuals were sought. On average, the children were approximately 11 +/- 4 years old, while the mothers were about 40 +/- 4 years old. After adapter ligation was performed with NEBNext reagents, the libraries were sequenced on an Illumina HiSeq 2000 with 100+100 nt paired-end reads. To prevent cross-contamination, the mother and child libraries were prepared one month apart and sequenced in separate runs. For each donor, between 500,000 and 2,000,000 distinct TCR beta clonotypes were identified. Naive TCR beta clonotypes were estimated from low-frequency clonotypes matched to each donor's FACS-determined naive share, without sorting.

This sequence uses TRBV15 and TRBJ2-7; no D gene call is confident. The sample comprised blood. This sequence originates from a boy aged 2-9 years in good health. CDR3 region: CATSRAPASSYEQYF. The nucleotide sequence reads TGTGCCACCAGCAGAGCTCCGGCTAGCTCCTACGAGCAGTACTTC.